The text below deals with one T cell receptor beta chain. This record comes from a study of blood T cell repertoires in COVID-19. J was trimmed by 11 bases and V by 4 bases; bases with no gene match: 14. The germline gives CDR1 SGHKS, CDR2 YYEKEE (reference sequence). This CDR3 comprises 14 residues. Profiling relied on immunoSEQ multiplex PCR, and the TCRdb table lists in-frame clones only, not all of them. The sample carries roughly 250,000 clones, roughly 90% recorded once. This clonotype was obtained from a woman aged 25-40 years with acute COVID-19. Sequencing was done on a sample of PBMCs or T cells enriched from blood (not recorded which). The chain employs TRBV5-5 and TRBJ1-1, with TRBD1 identical over 7 bases. CDR3 residues: CASSVRTGVAEAFF. The CDR3 coding sequence is TGTGCCAGCAGCGTGAGGACAGGCGTAGCGGAGGCTTTCTTT.